Presented here are 3 T cell receptor beta chains from one specimen sequenced in a study of blood T cell repertoires in COVID-19. The repertoire was sequenced with immunoSEQ multiplex PCR; TCRdb's copy has only in-frame clones and lacks some. The table shows 150,000 to 200,000 clones, with roughly 86% occurring only once. The sequencing sample was made of peripheral blood. The receptors originated from a man between 65 and 85 years old with acute or convalescent COVID-19.

This clone was found once. This sequence joins TRBV28 and TRBJ1-2; 9 bases align to TRBD1. The CDR3 covers 16 residues. Per the germline V gene, CDR1 is MDHEN and CDR2 is SYDVKM. Trimming cost V 7 bases and J 4 bases; bases outside gene matches: 13. CDR3 nucleotide sequence: TGTGCCAGCACTCCCCTATCCGGGACAGGGCCCTATGGCTACACCTTC. As protein: CASTPLSGTGPYGYTF.

CDR3 region: CASSLVEGDEKLFF. The CDR3 DNA sequence: TGCGCCAGCAGCTTGGTGGAAGGGGATGAAAAACTGTTTTTT. The chain links TRBV5-1 to TRBJ1-4; D perhaps matches TRBD1 (5 bases). This CDR3 is 14 amino acids long. Trimming cost V 0 bases and J 6 bases, with 9 bases left between them. Germline CDR1 reads SGHRS; CDR2 reads YFSETQ.

This chain links TRBV6-5 with TRBJ1-2; D remains ambiguous. This CDR3 contains 13 residues. Germline CDR1 is MNHEY and CDR2 is SVGAGI. Trimming left V 3 bases short and J 5 bases short, with 10 bases between. CDR3 protein: CASSYSGNYGYTF. The CDR3 DNA sequence: TGTGCCAGCAGTTATAGCGGGAATTATGGCTACACCTTC.